The TCR beta chain described here comes from a study of blood T cell repertoires in COVID-19. Study-wide background: Researchers got acute and convalescent COVID-19 samples from the United States, Italy and Spain. Sources were T cells, B-cell-depleted T cells, or PBMCs; the material itself was cDNA or gDNA.

CDR1 and CDR2 (germline): LGHDT, YNNKEL (reference sequence). The CDR3 has 12 residues. Trimming left V 3 bases short and J 3 bases short, with 5 bases between. Original processing notes: Estimation of nucleated cell counts relied on the amplification of reference gene primers. TCRdb's table, derived via immunoSEQ multiplex PCR, lists solely in-frame clones and lacks some. V and J calls and clone size come straight from that table; D and trimming were deduced from the DNA. Of about 310,000 clones listed, about nine tenths were seen once; the top ten hold 1%. V and J are TRBV3-1 (or the pseudogene TRBV3-2) and TRBJ1-1; no definite D call. The sample taken for sequencing was peripheral blood. This clonotype originated in a man aged 50-59 years with active or convalescent COVID-19. The CDR3, as DNA: TGTGCCAGCAGCCATTCCTACACTGAAGCTTTCTTT. Its translation: CASSHSYTEAFF.